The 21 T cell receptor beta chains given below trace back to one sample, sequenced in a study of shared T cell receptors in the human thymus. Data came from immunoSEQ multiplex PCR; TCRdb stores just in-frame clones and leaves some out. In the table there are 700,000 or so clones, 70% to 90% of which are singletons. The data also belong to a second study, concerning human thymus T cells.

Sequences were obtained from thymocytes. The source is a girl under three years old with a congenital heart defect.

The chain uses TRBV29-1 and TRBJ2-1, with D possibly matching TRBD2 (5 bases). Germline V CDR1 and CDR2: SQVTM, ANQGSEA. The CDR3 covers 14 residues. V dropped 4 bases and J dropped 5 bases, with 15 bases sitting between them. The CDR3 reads CSVGASKYHNEQFF. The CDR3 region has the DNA TGCAGCGTTGGGGCTAGCAAGTATCACAATGAGCAGTTCTTC.

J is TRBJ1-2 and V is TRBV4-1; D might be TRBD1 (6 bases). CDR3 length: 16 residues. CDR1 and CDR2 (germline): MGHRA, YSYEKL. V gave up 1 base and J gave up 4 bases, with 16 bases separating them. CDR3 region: CASSQASTRTAYGYTF. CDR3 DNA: TGCGCCAGCAGCCAAGCTTCGACCCGGACAGCCTATGGCTACACCTTC.

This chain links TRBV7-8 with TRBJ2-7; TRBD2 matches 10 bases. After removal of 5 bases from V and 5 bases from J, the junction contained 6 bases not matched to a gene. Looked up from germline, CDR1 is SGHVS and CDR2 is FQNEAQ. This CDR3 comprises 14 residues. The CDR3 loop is CASSLRLAGNEQYF. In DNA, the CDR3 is TGTGCCAGCAGCCTGAGACTAGCGGGTAACGAGCAGTACTTC.

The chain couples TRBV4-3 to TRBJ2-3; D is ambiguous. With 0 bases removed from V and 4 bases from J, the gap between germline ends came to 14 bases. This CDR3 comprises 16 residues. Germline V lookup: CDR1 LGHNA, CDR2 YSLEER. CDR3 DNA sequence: TGCGCCAGCAGCCAAGATTCGACAAAACGAGCAGATACGCAGTATTTT. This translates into CASSQDSTKRADTQYF.

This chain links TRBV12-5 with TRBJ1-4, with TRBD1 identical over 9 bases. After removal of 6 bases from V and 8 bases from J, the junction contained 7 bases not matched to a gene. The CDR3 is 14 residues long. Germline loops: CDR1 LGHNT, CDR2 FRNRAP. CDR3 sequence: CASGPTGGVEKLFF. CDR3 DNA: TGTGCTAGTGGCCCCACAGGGGGCGTCGAAAAACTGTTTTTT.

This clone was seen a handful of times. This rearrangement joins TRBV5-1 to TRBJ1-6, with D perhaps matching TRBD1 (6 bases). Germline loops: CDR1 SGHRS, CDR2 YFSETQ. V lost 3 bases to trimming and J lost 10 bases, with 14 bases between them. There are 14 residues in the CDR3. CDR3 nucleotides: TGCGCCAGCAGCTCTCGGACAGCTGACTCACCCCTCCACTTT. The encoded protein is CASSSRTADSPLHF.

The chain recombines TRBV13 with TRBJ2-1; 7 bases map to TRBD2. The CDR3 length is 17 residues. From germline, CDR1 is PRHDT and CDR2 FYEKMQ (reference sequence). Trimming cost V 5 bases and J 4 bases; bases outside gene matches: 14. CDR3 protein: CASSRVRDYKMYNEQFF. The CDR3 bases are TGTGCCAGCAGCCGAGTGCGGGACTATAAGATGTACAATGAGCAGTTCTTC.

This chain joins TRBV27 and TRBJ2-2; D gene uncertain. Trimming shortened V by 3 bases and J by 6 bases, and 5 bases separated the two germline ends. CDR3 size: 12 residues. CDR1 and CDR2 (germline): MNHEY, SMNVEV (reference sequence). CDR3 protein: CASSFEAGELFF. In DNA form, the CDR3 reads TGTGCCAGCAGTTTTGAGGCCGGGGAGCTGTTTTTT.

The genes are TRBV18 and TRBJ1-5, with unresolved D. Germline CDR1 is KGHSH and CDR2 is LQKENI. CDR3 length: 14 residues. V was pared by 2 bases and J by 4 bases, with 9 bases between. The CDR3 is CASSPAGRNQPQHF. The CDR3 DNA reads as TGTGCCAGCTCACCAGCCGGGAGGAATCAGCCCCAGCATTTT.

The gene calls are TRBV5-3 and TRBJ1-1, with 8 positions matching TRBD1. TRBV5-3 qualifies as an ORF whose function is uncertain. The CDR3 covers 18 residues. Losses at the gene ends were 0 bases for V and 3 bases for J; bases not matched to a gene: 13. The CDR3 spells CARSLAFGQGRGYTEAFF. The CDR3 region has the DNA TGTGCCAGAAGCTTGGCCTTCGGACAGGGAAGGGGATACACTGAAGCTTTCTTT.

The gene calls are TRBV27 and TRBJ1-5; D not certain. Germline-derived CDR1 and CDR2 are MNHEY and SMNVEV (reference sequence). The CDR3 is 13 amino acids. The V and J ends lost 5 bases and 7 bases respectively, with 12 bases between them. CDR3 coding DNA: TGTGCCAGCAGTCAGAGGGCGAGGCAGCCCCAGCATTTT. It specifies CASSQRARQPQHF.

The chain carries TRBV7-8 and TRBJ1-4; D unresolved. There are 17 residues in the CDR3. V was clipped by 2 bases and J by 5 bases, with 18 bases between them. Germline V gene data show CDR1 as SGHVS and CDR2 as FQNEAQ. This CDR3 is CASSLPSRVRRNEKLFF. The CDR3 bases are TGTGCCAGCAGCTTACCGTCCCGTGTCAGGAGGAATGAAAAACTGTTTTTT. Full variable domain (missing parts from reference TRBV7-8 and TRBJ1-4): GAGVSQSPRYKVAKRGQDVALRCDPISGHVSLFWYQQALGQGPEFLTYFQNEAQLDKSGLPSDRFFAERPEGSVSTLKIQRTQQEDSAVYLCASSLPSRVRRNEKLFFGSGTQLSVL.

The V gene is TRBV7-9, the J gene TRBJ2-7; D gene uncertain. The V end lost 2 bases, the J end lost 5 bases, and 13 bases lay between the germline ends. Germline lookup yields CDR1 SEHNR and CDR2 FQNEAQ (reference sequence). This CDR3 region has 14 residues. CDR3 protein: CASSLQVLIDEQYF. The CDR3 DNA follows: TGTGCCAGCAGCTTACAGGTCCTGATCGACGAGCAGTACTTC.

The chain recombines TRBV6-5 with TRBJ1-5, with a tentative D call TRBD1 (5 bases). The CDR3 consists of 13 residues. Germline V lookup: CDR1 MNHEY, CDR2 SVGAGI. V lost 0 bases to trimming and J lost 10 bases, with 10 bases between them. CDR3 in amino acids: CASSYSRTLPQHF. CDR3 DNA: TGTGCCAGCAGTTACTCACGGACACTTCCCCAGCATTTT.

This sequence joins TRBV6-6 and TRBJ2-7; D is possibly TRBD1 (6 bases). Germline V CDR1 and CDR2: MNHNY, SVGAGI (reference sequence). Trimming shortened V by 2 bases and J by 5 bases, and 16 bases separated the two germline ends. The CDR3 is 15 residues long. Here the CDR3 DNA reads TGTGCCAGCAGTTACCGGGGCAGGGGCTTCGACGAGCAGTACTTC. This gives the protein CASSYRGRGFDEQYF.

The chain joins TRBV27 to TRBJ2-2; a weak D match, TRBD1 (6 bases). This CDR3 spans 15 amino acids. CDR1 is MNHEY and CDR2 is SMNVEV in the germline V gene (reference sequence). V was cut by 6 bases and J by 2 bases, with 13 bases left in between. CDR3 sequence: CASRKDRANTGELFF. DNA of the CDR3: TGTGCCAGCAGAAAGGACAGAGCAAACACCGGGGAGCTGTTTTTT.

The CDR3 region is CASSVLPGISPYEQYF. As DNA, the CDR3 is TGCGCCAGCAGCGTACTTCCAGGGATTTCCCCCTACGAGCAGTACTTC. This chain joins TRBV5-1 and TRBJ2-7, with D possibly being TRBD1 (5 bases). The V gene lost 4 bases and the J gene lost 2 bases, with 19 bases spanning the gap. Germline loops: CDR1 SGHRS, CDR2 YFSETQ. The CDR3 sequence is 16 residues long.

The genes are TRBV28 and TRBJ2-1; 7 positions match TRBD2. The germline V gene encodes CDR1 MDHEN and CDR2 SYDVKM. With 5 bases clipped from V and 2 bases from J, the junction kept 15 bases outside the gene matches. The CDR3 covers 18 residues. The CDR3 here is CASSTRRGRDPTYNEQFF. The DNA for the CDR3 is TGTGCCAGCAGTACCCGCCGGGGGAGGGACCCGACCTACAATGAGCAGTTCTTC.

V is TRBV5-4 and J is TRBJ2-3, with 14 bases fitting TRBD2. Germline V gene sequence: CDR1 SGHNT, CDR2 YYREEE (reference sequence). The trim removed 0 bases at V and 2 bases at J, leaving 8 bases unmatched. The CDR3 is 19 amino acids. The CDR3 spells CASSLGGTSGGLYTDTQYF. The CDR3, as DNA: TGTGCCAGCAGCTTGGGCGGGACTAGCGGGGGCCTCTACACAGATACGCAGTATTTT.

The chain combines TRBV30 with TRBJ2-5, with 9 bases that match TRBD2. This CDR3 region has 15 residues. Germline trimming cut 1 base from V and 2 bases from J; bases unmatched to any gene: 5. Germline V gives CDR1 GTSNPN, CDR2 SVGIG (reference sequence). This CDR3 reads CAWSARAGGQETQYF. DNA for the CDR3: TGTGCCTGGAGTGCTCGAGCGGGAGGACAAGAGACCCAGTACTTC.

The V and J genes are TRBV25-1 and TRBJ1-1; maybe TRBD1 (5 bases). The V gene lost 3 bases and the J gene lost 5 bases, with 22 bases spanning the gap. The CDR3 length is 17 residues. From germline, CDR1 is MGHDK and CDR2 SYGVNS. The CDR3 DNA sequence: TGTGCCAGCAGTGATCAGGCGAAGGGGAGTGGGAGGACTGAAGCTTTCTTT. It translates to CASSDQAKGSGRTEAFF.